This T cell receptor (beta chain) was documented in a study of blood T cell repertoires in COVID-19. Enrolment of Seattle patients took place during active infection, and they were followed longitudinally. Assay used: immunoSEQ multiplex PCR; TCRdb lists only in-frame clones, some missing. The data contain 300,000 to 350,000 clones, roughly 89% of them singletons. In germline, CDR1 is MGHRA, CDR2 YSYEKL. V shed 6 bases, J shed 3 bases, and the junction held 15 bases outside the gene matches. The CDR3 covers 18 residues. The chain joins TRBV4-1 to TRBJ1-2; 11 positions agree with TRBD1. Sequences were obtained from peripheral blood. The TCR sequence derives from a woman aged 55 to 70 with COVID-19, enrolled during active disease. DNA of the CDR3: TGCGCCAGCAGTCATTTGCCGGGACAGGGGGGAGAGGACTATGGCTACACCTTC. Protein: CASSHLPGQGGEDYGYTF.